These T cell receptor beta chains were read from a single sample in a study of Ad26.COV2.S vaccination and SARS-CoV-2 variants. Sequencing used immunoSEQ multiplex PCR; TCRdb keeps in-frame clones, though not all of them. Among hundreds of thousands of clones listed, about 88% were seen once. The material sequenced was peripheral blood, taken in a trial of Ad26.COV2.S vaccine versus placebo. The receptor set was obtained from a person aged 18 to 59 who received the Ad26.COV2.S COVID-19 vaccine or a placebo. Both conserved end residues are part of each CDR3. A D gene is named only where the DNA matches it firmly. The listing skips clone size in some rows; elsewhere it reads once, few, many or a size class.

CASSPAEEQFF,TGTGCCAGCAGCCCCGCCGAAGAGCAGTTCTTC,TRBJ2-1,TRBV12-3/TRBV12-4,-,-
CASSTSRDRGPQETQYF,TGTGCCAGCAGCACTTCGCGGGACAGGGGACCCCAAGAGACCCAGTACTTC,TRBJ2-5,TRBV9,-,TRBD1
CASSSGQGVYEQYF,TGTGCCAGCAGCTCCGGACAGGGGGTTTACGAGCAGTACTTC,TRBJ2-7,TRBV7-2,-,TRBD1
CATGRMDSSYEQYF,TGTGCCACCGGGCGTATGGACAGCTCCTACGAGCAGTACTTC,TRBJ2-7,TRBV27,-,-
CASSLFQGDEQYF,TGCGCCAGCAGCCTGTTCCAGGGGGACGAGCAGTACTTC,TRBJ2-7,TRBV4-1,-,TRBD1
CASKDLTAEAFF,TGCGCCAGCAAGGACCTAACCGCTGAAGCTTTCTTT,TRBJ1-1,TRBV5-1,few,-
CASSFRDRAYEQYF,TGTGCCAGCAGCTTCCGGGACAGGGCCTACGAGCAGTACTTC,TRBJ2-7,TRBV11-2,-,TRBD1
CASSPDLNTEAFF,TGTGCCAGCAGCCCTGACCTGAACACTGAAGCTTTCTTT,TRBJ1-1,TRBV4-2,-,-
CASSPGTSGRDTGELFF,TGTGCCAGCAGCCCGGGGACTAGCGGGAGGGACACCGGGGAGCTGTTTTTT,TRBJ2-2,TRBV5-4,-,TRBD2
CASSPGAGTIGEKLFF,TGTGCCAGCTCCCCGGGGGCAGGAACCATCGGTGAAAAACTGTTTTTT,TRBJ1-4,TRBV18,-,-
CSAPFGETQYF,TGCAGTGCTCCCTTCGGAGAGACCCAGTACTTC,TRBJ2-5,TRBV20-1,-,-
CASSLRTENYEQYF,TGTGCCAGCAGTTTAAGGACAGAAAACTACGAGCAGTACTTC,TRBJ2-7,TRBV27,-,-
CASNTGHTDTQYF,TGTGCCAGCAATACGGGGCACACAGATACGCAGTATTTT,TRBJ2-3,TRBV12-3/TRBV12-4,-,-
CASKETGGDTGELFF,TGTGCCAGCAAAGAGACAGGGGGCGACACCGGGGAGCTGTTTTTT,TRBJ2-2,TRBV6-5,-,TRBD1
CSVGRSAGGETQYF,TGCAGCGTTGGAAGGTCGGCAGGGGGAGAGACCCAGTACTTC,TRBJ2-5,TRBV29-1,-,TRBD1
CASTQGQYSNQPQHF,TGTGCCAGTACCCAGGGACAGTATAGCAATCAGCCCCAGCATTTT,TRBJ1-5,TRBV19,-,TRBD1
CASSLDQGYYGYTF,TGTGCCAGCAGTTTAGACCAGGGTTACTATGGCTACACCTTC,TRBJ1-2,TRBV28,-,-
CAITRDRNTEAFF,TGTGCCATTACCCGGGACAGGAACACTGAAGCTTTCTTT,TRBJ1-1,TRBV10-3,-,TRBD1
CASSENPGGGFYEKLFF,TGTGCCAGCAGTGAAAACCCCGGCGGAGGGTTTTATGAAAAACTGTTTTTT,TRBJ1-4,TRBV6-1,many,-
CASSEGNQPQHF,TGTGCCAGCAGCGAGGGCAATCAGCCCCAGCATTTT,TRBJ1-5,TRBV5-6,-,-
CASSLGDTRNTEAFF,TGTGCCAGCAGCTTGGGGGACACCCGGAACACTGAAGCTTTCTTT,TRBJ1-1,TRBV5-4,few,-
CAITDHASGRAGDEQFF,TGTGCCATCACGGATCACGCTAGCGGGAGGGCCGGCGATGAGCAGTTCTTC,TRBJ2-1,TRBV10-3,-,TRBD2
CASSLIQAAELFF,TGTGCCAGCAGTTTAATACAGGCCGCGGAGCTGTTTTTT,TRBJ2-2,TRBV12-3/TRBV12-4,-,-
CASGELWDYGYTF,TGTGCCAGTGGGGAATTATGGGACTATGGCTACACCTTC,TRBJ1-2,TRBV5-5,-,-
CASSRDREVLQYF,TGTGCCAGCAGTCGGGACAGGGAGGTTTTACAGTACTTC,TRBJ2-7,TRBV5-4,-,TRBD1
CASRRGTYEQYF,TGTGCCAGCCGGCGGGGGACCTACGAGCAGTACTTC,TRBJ2-7,TRBV27,-,TRBD2
CAWRTGRGDYGYTF,TGTGCCTGGAGGACAGGGAGGGGGGACTATGGCTACACCTTC,TRBJ1-2,TRBV30,-,TRBD1
CASSYSGRGYGYTF,TGTGCCAGCAGTTACTCGGGGAGGGGCTATGGCTACACCTTC,TRBJ1-2,TRBV6-5,-,-
CASSHGPGSSYEQYF,TGTGCCAGCAGCCACGGCCCCGGGAGCTCCTACGAGCAGTACTTC,TRBJ2-7,TRBV3-1/TRBV3-2,-,-
CASNQPAGGADTQYF,TGCGCCAGCAACCAACCGGCGGGGGGTGCAGATACGCAGTATTTT,TRBJ2-3,TRBV4-1,-,TRBD2
CASSQFDVYNEQFF,TGCGCCAGCAGCCAATTCGACGTCTACAATGAGCAGTTCTTC,TRBJ2-1,TRBV5-1,-,-
CASRIPGLAAQETQYF,TGTGCCAGCAGGATACCGGGACTAGCGGCCCAAGAGACCCAGTACTTC,TRBJ2-5,TRBV7-2,once,TRBD2
CASSSPGGGGETQYF,TGTGCCAGCAGTTCTCCTGGCGGGGGTGGCGAGACCCAGTACTTC,TRBJ2-5,TRBV6-6,-,TRBD2
CASSERVEVHF,TGTGCCAGCAGTGAAAGAGTGGAGGTCCACTTT,TRBJ1-6,TRBV6-1,-,-
CASSSGGRGYGYTF,TGTGCCAGCAGCTCCGGCGGGCGAGGCTATGGCTACACCTTC,TRBJ1-2,TRBV7-9,-,-
CASSFAGGLSSYNEQFF,TGTGCCAGCAGTTTTGCAGGGGGTTTAAGCTCCTACAATGAGCAGTTCTTC,TRBJ2-1,TRBV27,-,TRBD1
CASSQEDGANVLTF,TGTGCCAGCAGCCAAGAGGATGGGGCCAACGTCCTGACTTTC,TRBJ2-6,TRBV3-1/TRBV3-2,-,-
CASSRWTEKNIQYF,TGTGCCAGCAGCCGATGGACGGAAAAAAACATTCAGTACTTC,TRBJ2-4,TRBV7-8,-,-
CASSLGGMLPYNEQFF,TGTGCCAGCAGCTTGGGGGGGATGTTACCATACAATGAGCAGTTCTTC,TRBJ2-1,TRBV11-3,-,TRBD2
CASSPGTGRQPQHF,TGTGCCAGCAGCCCCGGGACAGGCCGTCAGCCCCAGCATTTT,TRBJ1-5,TRBV28,-,TRBD1
CASSGGWVTEAFF,TGTGCCAGCAGTGGGGGGTGGGTCACTGAAGCTTTCTTT,TRBJ1-1,TRBV2,-,-